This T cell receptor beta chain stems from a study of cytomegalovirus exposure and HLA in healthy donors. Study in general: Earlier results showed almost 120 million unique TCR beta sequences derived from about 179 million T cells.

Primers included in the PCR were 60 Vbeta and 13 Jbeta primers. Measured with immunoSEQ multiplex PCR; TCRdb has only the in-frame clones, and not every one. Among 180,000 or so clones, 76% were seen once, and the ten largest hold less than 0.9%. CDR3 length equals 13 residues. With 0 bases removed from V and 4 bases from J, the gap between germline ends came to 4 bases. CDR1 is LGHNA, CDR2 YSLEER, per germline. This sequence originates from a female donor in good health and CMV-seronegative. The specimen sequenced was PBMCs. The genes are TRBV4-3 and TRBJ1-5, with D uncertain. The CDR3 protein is CASSQDRNQPQHF. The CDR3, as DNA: TGCGCCAGCAGCCAAGATCGGAATCAGCCCCAGCATTTT.